This T cell receptor beta chain was captured in a study of blood T cells in healthy people across ages. Study results and caveats: More naive CD4+ cells and higher diversity marked long-lived donors relative to aged donors. The recorded TCR beta diversity per million T cells decreased in a roughly linear manner with age.

Together with a sample-barcoded 5' primer, a J-beta primer mix was included in a second PCR lasting about 7 to 12 cycles. TCRdb reanalysed the 5' RACE reads using MiXCR and keeps one entry per CDR3 protein. Altogether 700,000 or so distinct CDR3 sequences are present, roughly 20% being singletons, with the ten largest covering about 22%. V lost 7 bases and J 2 bases, leaving 10 bases between the germline ends. The germline V gene encodes CDR1 SGHTA and CDR2 FQGNSA. The CDR3 is 13 residues long. This clonotype was detected only a few times. Its target is unknown. The sequence came from a man between 65 and 85 years old in good health. This chain links TRBV7-2 with TRBJ2-3; a possible D gene is TRBD1 (5 bases). The sample consisted of blood. CDR3 bases: TGTGCCAGCAACCGACAGTTCACAGATACGCAGTATTTT. Translating it yields CASNRQFTDTQYF.